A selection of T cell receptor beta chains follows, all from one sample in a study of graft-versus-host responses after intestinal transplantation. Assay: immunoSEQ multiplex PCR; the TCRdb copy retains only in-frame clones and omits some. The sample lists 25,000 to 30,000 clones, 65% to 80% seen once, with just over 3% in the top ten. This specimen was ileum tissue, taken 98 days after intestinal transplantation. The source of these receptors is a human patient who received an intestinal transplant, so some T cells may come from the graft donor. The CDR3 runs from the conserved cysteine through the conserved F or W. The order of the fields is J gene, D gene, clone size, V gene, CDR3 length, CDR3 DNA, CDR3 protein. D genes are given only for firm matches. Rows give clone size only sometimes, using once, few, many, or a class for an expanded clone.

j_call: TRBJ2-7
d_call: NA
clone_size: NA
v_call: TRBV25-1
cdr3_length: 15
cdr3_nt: TGTGCCAGCAGTGGCGGACACCGATTTCCCTACGAGCAGTACTTC
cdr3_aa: CASSGGHRFPYEQYF

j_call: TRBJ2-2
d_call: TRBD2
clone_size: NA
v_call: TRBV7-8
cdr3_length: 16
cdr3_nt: TGTGCCAGCAGCCTGGGACTACACATGAACACCGGGGAGCTGTTTTTT
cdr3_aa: CASSLGLHMNTGELFF

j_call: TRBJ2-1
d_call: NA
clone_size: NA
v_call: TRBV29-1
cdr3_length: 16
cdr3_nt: TGCAGCGTTGAAGGGTTGGCGGCTAGCTCCTACAATGAGCAGTTCTTC
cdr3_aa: CSVEGLAASSYNEQFF

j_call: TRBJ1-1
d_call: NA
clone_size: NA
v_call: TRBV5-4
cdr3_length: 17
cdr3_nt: TGTGCCAGCAGCTTCCCGGGACCTTTTTCTAACCCCTTAAGTACTTTCTTT
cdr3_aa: CASSFPGPFSNPLSTFF

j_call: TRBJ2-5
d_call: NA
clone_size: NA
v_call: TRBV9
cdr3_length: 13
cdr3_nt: TGTGCCAGCAGCGTAGCTAGCCAAGAGACCCAGTACTTC
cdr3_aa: CASSVASQETQYF

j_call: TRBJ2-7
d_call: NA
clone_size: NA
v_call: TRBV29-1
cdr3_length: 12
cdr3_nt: TGCAGCGCATCGGACAGAACCTACGAGCAGTACTTC
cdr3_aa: CSASDRTYEQYF

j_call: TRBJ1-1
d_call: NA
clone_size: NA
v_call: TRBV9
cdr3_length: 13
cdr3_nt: TGTGCCAGCAGCGTAGGTGCAGCTACTGAAGCTTTCTTT
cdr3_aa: CASSVGAATEAFF

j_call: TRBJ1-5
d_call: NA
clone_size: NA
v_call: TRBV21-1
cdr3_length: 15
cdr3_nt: TGTGCCAGCACCTCCGAGGGAGGAGGCAATCAGCCCCAGCATTTT
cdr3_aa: CASTSEGGGNQPQHF

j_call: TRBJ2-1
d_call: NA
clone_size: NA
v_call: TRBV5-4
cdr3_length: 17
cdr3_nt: TGTGCCAGCAGCCAAACCGGACTCACGGGGACCGACAATGAGCAGTTCTTC
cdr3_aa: CASSQTGLTGTDNEQFF

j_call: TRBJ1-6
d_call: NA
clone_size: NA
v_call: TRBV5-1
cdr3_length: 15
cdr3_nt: TGCGCCAGCAGCTGGGGGACGGACTATAATTCACCCCTCCACTTT
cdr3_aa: CASSWGTDYNSPLHF

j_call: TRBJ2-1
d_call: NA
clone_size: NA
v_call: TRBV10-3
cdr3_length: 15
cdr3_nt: TGTGCCATCAGTGACAGAGAAAAAGTCCTTGACTTCGAATTCTTC
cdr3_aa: CAISDREKVLDFEFF

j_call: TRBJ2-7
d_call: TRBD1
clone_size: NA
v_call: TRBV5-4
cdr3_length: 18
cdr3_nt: TGTGCCAGCAGCTCGCACCCGAGGGACAGGGTGACGGCTGACGAGCAGTACTTC
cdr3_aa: CASSSHPRDRVTADEQYF

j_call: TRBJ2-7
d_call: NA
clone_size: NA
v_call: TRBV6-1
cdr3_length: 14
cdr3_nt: TGTGCCAGCAGTGTGGGGGGCGGCCCCTACGAGCAGTACTTC
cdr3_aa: CASSVGGGPYEQYF

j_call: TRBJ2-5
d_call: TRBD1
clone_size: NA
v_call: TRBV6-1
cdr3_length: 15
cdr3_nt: TGTGCCAGCAGCGCCGGGACAGGGGGCGGAGAGACCCAGTACTTC
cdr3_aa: CASSAGTGGGETQYF

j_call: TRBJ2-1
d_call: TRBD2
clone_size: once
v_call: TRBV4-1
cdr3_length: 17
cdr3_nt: TGCGCCAGCAGCCCCCGGACTAGCGGGGGACCATACAATGAGCAGTTCTTC
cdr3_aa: CASSPRTSGGPYNEQFF

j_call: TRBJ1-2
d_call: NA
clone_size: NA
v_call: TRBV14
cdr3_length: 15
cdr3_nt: TGTGCCAGCAGCCAAGATTCCACGGAAAACTATGGCTACACCTTC
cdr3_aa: CASSQDSTENYGYTF

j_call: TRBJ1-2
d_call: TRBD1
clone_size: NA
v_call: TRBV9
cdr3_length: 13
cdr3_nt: TGTGCCAGCAGCGTCACAGGGGCGAATGGCTACACCTTC
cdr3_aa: CASSVTGANGYTF

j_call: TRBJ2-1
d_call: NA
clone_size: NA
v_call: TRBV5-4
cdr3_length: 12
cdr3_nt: TGTGCCAGCAGCGAGACTGAGAATGAGCAGTTCTTC
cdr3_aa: CASSETENEQFF

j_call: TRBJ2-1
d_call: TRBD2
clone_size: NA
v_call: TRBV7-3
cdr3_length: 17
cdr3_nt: TGTGCCAGCCGCTCAGCCAAAAGTAGCGGGATATACAATGAGCAGTTCTTC
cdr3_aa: CASRSAKSSGIYNEQFF

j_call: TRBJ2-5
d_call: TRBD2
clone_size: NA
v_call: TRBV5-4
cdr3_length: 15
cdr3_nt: TGTGCCAGCAGCAATCTAGCGGGGGGAGGTGAGACCCAGTACTTC
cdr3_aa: CASSNLAGGGETQYF

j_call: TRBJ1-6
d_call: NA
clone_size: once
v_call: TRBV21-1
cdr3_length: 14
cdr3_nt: TGTGCCAGCAGCAAAGGGGCAGTAGGTTCACCCCTCCACTTT
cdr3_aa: CASSKGAVGSPLHF

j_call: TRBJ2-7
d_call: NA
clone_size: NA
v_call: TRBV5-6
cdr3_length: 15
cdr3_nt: TGTGCCAGCAGCGATCTTCAGGGGTTTGAGTACGAGCAGTACTTC
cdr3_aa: CASSDLQGFEYEQYF

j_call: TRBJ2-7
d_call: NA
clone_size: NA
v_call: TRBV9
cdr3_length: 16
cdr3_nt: TGTGCCAGCAGCCCCAGGGGTTGGGACATCTCCTACGAGCAGTACTTC
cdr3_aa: CASSPRGWDISYEQYF

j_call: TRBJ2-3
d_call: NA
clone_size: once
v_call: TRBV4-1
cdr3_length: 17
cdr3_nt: TGCGCCAGCAGCCAAGAAGTCGATCTAGACCCGACAGATACGCAGTATTTT
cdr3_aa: CASSQEVDLDPTDTQYF

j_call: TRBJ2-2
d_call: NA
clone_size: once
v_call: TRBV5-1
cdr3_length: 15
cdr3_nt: TGCGCCAGCAGGGTGGGGCAGGGGAACACCGGGGAGCTGTTTTTT
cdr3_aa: CASRVGQGNTGELFF

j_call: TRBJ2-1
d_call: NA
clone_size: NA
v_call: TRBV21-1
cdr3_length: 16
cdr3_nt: TGTGCCAGCAGCAAGTCAGAACGGAGAGGAAACAATGAGCAGTTCTTC
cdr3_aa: CASSKSERRGNNEQFF

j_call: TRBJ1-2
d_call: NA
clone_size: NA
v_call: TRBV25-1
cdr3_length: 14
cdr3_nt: TGTGCCAGCAGTCCCCCCCGGACCGCCAGTGGCTACACCTTC
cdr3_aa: CASSPPRTASGYTF

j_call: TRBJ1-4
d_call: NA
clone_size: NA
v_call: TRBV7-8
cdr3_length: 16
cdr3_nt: TGTGCCAGCAGCTCCAATGGACAGACTCTTAATGAAAAACTGTTTTTT
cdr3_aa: CASSSNGQTLNEKLFF

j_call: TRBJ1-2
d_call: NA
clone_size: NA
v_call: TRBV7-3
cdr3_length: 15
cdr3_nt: TGTGCCAGCAGCTTAATGGGGGGTTTGATCTATGGCTACACCTTC
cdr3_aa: CASSLMGGLIYGYTF

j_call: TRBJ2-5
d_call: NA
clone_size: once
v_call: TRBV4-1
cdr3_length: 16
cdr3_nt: TGCGCCAGCAGCCAAGAGGGGACGAGGTACCAAGAGACCCAGTACTTC
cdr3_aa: CASSQEGTRYQETQYF

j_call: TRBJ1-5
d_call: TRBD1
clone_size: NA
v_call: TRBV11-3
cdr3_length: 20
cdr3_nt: TGTGCCAGCAGCTTAGCGTTAACAGGGGATTCGACATTCAGCAATCAGCCCCAGCATTTT
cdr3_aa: CASSLALTGDSTFSNQPQHF

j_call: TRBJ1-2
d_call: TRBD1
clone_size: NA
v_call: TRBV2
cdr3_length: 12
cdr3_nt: TGTGCCAGCAAGGACAGGGCCGGTGGCTACACCTTC
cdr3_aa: CASKDRAGGYTF

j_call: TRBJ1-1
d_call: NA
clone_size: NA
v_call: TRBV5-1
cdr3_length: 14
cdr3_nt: TGCGCCAGCAGCTTGGCAGGGTCGTCAGCTGAAGCTTTCTTT
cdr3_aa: CASSLAGSSAEAFF

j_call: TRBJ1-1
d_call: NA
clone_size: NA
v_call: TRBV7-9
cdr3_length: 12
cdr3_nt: TGTGCCAGCAGCCAGAGGTATATTGAAGCTTTCTTT
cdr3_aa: CASSQRYIEAFF

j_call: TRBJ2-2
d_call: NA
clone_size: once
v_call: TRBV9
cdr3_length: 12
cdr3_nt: TGTGCCAGCAGCGTTGTAACCGGGGAGCTGTTTTTT
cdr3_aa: CASSVVTGELFF

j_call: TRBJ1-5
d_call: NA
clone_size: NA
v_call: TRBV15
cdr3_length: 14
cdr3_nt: TGTGCCACCAGCAGAGCCCATGCCAATCAGCCCCAGCATTTT
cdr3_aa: CATSRAHANQPQHF

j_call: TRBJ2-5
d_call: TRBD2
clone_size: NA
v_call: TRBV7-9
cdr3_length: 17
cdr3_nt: TGTGCCAGCAGCCCCCGAGTAGCGGGGGGTATTCAAGAGACCCAGTACTTC
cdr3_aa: CASSPRVAGGIQETQYF

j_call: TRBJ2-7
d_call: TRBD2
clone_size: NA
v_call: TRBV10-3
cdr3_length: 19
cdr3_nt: TGTGCCATCAGTGAGTCGGAGGCAACTAGCGGGGGCGCATCCTACGAGCAGTACTTC
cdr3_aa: CAISESEATSGGASYEQYF

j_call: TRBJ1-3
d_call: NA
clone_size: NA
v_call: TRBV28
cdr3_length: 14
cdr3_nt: TGTGCCAGCAGTACTGCCCCCTCTGGAAACACCATATATTTT
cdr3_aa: CASSTAPSGNTIYF

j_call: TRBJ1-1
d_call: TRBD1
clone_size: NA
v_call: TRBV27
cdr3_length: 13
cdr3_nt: TGTGCCAGCAGTCGGGGACAGGGTAGCCAAGCTTTCTTT
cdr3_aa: CASSRGQGSQAFF

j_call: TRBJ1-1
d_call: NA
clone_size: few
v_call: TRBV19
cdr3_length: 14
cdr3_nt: TGTGCCAGTTCCCAGGCGCAGAGGAACACTGAAGCTTTCTTT
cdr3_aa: CASSQAQRNTEAFF

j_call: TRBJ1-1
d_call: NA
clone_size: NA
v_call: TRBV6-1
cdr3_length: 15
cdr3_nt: TGTGCCAGCAGTGAACCCCCAGGGATGAACACTGAAGCTTTCTTT
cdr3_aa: CASSEPPGMNTEAFF

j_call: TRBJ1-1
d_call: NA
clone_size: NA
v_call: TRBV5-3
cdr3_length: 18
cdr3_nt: TGTGCCAGAAGCTTGGTGTTTGGAATAGGGAGGATGAACACTGAAGCTTTCTTT
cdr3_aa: CARSLVFGIGRMNTEAFF

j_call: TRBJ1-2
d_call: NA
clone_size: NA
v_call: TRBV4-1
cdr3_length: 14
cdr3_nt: TGCGCCAGCAGCCAAGCCGTAGGGACGAAGGGCTACACCTTC
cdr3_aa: CASSQAVGTKGYTF

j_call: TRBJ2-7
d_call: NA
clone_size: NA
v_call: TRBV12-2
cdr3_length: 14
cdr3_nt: TGTGCAAGTCGCTTGTGGGACAGGAGTTACGAGCAGTACTTC
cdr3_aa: CASRLWDRSYEQYF

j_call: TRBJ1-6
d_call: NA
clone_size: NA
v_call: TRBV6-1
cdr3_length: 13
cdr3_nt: TGTGCCACCTTACAGCTTTATAATTCACCCCTCCACTTT
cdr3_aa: CATLQLYNSPLHF

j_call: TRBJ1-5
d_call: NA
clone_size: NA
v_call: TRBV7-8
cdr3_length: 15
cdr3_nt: TGTGCCAGCAGCCCCTCTGACGCTAGCAATCAGCCCCAGCATTTT
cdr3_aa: CASSPSDASNQPQHF

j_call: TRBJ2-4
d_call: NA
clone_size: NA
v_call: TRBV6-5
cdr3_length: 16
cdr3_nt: TGTGCCAGCAGTTACTCTGGGGGGCTAGCCAAAAACATTCAGTACTTC
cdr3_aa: CASSYSGGLAKNIQYF

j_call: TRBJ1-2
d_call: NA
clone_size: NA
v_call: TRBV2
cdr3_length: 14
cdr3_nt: TGTGCCAGCAGTGAAGACAGGATTAACTATGGCTACACCTTC
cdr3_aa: CASSEDRINYGYTF

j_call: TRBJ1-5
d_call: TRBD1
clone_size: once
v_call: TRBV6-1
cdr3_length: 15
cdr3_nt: TGTGCCAGCAGCCAACGGACAGGGAGGAATCAGCCCCAGCATTTT
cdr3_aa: CASSQRTGRNQPQHF

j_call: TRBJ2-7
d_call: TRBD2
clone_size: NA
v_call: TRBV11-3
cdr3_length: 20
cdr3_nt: TGTGCCAGCAGCTCCAACTCCTTGACTAGCGGGGGGTATACTACCTACGAGCAGTACTTC
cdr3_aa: CASSSNSLTSGGYTTYEQYF

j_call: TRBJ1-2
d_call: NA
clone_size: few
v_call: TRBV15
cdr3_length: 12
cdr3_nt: TGTGCCACCAGCACGCCAGCTAGGGGCTACACCTTC
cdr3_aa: CATSTPARGYTF

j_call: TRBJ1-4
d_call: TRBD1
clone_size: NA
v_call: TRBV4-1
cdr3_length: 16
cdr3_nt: TGCGCCAGCAGCCATCGCAACAGGGGCGGGGATGAAAAACTGTTTTTT
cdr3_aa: CASSHRNRGGDEKLFF

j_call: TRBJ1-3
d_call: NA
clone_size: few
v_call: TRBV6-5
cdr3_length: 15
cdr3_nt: TGTGCCAGCATCCCGACCGGCGGCTCTGGAAACACCATATATTTT
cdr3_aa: CASIPTGGSGNTIYF

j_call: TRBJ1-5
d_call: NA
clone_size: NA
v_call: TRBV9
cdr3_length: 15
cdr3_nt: TGTGCCAGCAGCGTAGATGGGGGGGCAAATCAGCCCCAGCATTTT
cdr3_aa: CASSVDGGANQPQHF